This T cell receptor beta chain is drawn from a study of T-cell memory formation after mild COVID-19. Study summary: Across donors, TCR clusters were largely donor specific. Findings and limits, study-wide: Clones shrinking from day 15 to 85 showed even CD4/CD8 mixes; later expanders tilted CD4+.

This CDR3 comprises 17 residues. The germline CDR1 and CDR2 sequences are SGHDT and YYEEEE. Trimming took 1 base from V and 5 from J; bases not matched to a gene: 11. This clonotype was seen many times. Its specificity is unknown. 5'RACE with constant-segment primers yielded barcoded, UMI-tagged TCR alpha and TCR beta cDNA libraries. TCRdb processed the 5' RACE reads anew with MiXCR; each CDR3 protein has one entry. The data contain about 270,000 distinct CDR3 sequences, roughly 18% of them seen just once; the ten biggest clones take up about 21%. The chain has TRBV5-6 and TRBJ2-3, with TRBD2 identical over 9 bases. Sequencing was done on a sample of PBMCs or a T cell subset sorted from them (not recorded which). This clonotype originated in a man aged 18 to 29 who had mild COVID-19 (a few samples of this study predate the infection). Cell type and time point are not known. The CDR3 DNA is TGTGCCAGCAGCTTGATCGCGCTAGCGGGGTATAGAGATACGCAGTATTTT. Protein sequence: CASSLIALAGYRDTQYF. Full variable domain (outside the CDR3, taken from reference TRBV5-6 and TRBJ2-3): DAGVTQSPTHLIKTRGQQVTLRCSPKSGHDTVSWYQQALGQGPQFIFQYYEEEERQRGNFPDRFSGHQFPNYSSELNVNALLLGDSALYLCASSLIALAGYRDTQYFGPGTRLTVL.